This T cell receptor beta chain was identified in a study of graft-versus-host responses after intestinal transplantation. Study-wide context: Multivisceral, liver-intestinal, or isolated intestinal transplants were given to recipients. Each patient got anti-thymocyte globulin induction, then tacrolimus and steroids for about 3 years. Findings of the study overall: Graft-versus-host to host-versus-graft clonal ratios in allografts were high in patients with graft-donor T cell macrochimerism. Recipient bone marrow held GvH clones, some seen earlier in ileum or blood.

Remarks on this clone: The antigen remains unidentified.

Clones were read by immunoSEQ multiplex PCR, and TCRdb kept only the in-frame ones, dropping some. The table lists fewer than 100,000 clones, more than 70% of them singletons. Source: PBMCs, taken 255 days after intestinal transplant. The source of this sequence is a human patient who received an intestinal transplant, so some T cells may come from the graft donor.

CDR3 residues: CASSQGREGYTF. The CDR3 DNA reads as TGTGCCAGCAGCCAAGGCAGGGAGGGCTACACCTTC. V usage is TRBV7-9 and J usage is TRBJ1-2; possible D gene TRBD1, 5 bases. Germline CDR1 is SEHNR and CDR2 is FQNEAQ (reference sequence). V lost 5 bases and J 8 bases, leaving 12 bases between the germline ends. CDR3 length: 12 amino acids.